This TCR beta chain was captured in a study of early T cells in non-severe SARS-CoV-2 infection. Study-wide context: Investigators sequenced bulk RNA drawn from unsorted whole blood, and chains remained unpaired.

This clonotype was seen ten or more times. The antigen is not known. Unique molecular identifiers (one per individual cDNA molecule) were attached. TCRdb recomputed calls from the 5' RACE reads with MiXCR, one row per CDR3 protein. The sample has tens of thousands of distinct CDR3 sequences; just under 9% are singletons. Regarding the study as a whole: The VDJdb matching leaned toward anti-spike CD8 responses and overlooked private and CD4 specificities.

Germline trimming cut 2 bases from V and 8 bases from J; bases unmatched to any gene: 6. Germline values: CDR1 MNHEY, CDR2 SVGAGI. The CDR3 spans 14 residues. The sequence derives from an adult who was a healthcare worker with PCR-confirmed SARS-CoV-2 infection or an uninfected control (not recorded which). Input material: whole blood. The chain uses TRBV6-5 and TRBJ2-1, with TRBD2 matching 7 bases. The DNA of the CDR3 is TGTGCCAGCAGTTACCGGGGGGAAGTGGATGAGCAGTTCTTC. It yields the protein CASSYRGEVDEQFF.